The 15 T cell receptor beta chains given below trace back to one sample, sequenced in a study of blood T cell repertoires in COVID-19. Produced via immunoSEQ multiplex PCR; TCRdb's table is partial and in-frame only. The data contain roughly 120,000 clones, roughly four fifths of them singletons. The sequenced sample consisted of peripheral blood. The receptor set was obtained from a woman aged 60-75 years with acute or convalescent COVID-19.

The chain combines TRBV30 with TRBJ2-7, with D possibly matching TRBD1 (7 bases). CDR1 GTSNPN and CDR2 SVGIG come from the germline V gene (reference sequence). CDR3 length equals 16 residues. Trimming pared 1 base from V and 0 bases from J, leaving 16 bases between. The CDR3 loop reads CAWSDTGGTASYEQYF. The DNA for the CDR3 is TGTGCCTGGAGTGATACGGGCGGGACAGCCTCCTACGAGCAGTACTTC.

The rearrangement joins TRBV18 to TRBJ1-1; unclear D gene. The length of the CDR3 is 13 residues. V lost 2 bases to trimming and J lost 4 bases, with 8 bases between them. Germline loops: CDR1 KGHSH, CDR2 LQKENI. In DNA form, the CDR3 reads TGTGCCAGCTCACCAAGGAGAACCACTGAAGCTTTCTTT. As protein: CASSPRRTTEAFF.

V gene TRBV5-1 combines with J gene TRBJ2-5; D is undetermined. V shed 8 bases and J shed 1 base, with 9 bases lying between them. Germline CDR1 reads SGHRS; CDR2 reads YFSETQ. The CDR3 loop spans 12 amino acids. The DNA for the CDR3 is TGCGCCAGTACCGGGTTCCAAGAGACCCAGTACTTC. Translating it yields CASTGFQETQYF. Together with reference TRBV5-1 and TRBJ2-5, the CDR3 gives the full variable domain: KAGVTQTPRYLIKTRGQQVTLSCSPISGHRSVSWYQQTPGQGLQFLFEYFSETQRNKGNFPGRFSGRQFSNSRSEMNVSTLELGDSALYLCASTGFQETQYFGPGTRLLVL.

The rearrangement links TRBV6-6 to TRBJ2-7; 9 bases agree with TRBD1. The ends lost 6 bases at V and 3 bases at J; junction bases unmatched: 3. Germline V gene sequence: CDR1 MNHNY, CDR2 SVGAGI (reference sequence). There are 13 residues in the CDR3. The chain's CDR3 is CASRGTGNYEQYF. The CDR3, as DNA: TGTGCCAGCAGGGGGACAGGGAACTACGAGCAGTACTTC.

The genes are TRBV29-1 and TRBJ2-6; weak D call: TRBD1 (6 bases). The CDR3 sequence is 15 residues long. The germline CDR1 and CDR2 sequences are SQVTM and ANQGSEA. Trimming stripped 7 bases from V and 0 bases from J, with 13 bases between. The CDR3 loop reads CSARDTRSGANVLTF. The CDR3 DNA reads as TGCAGCGCCCGGGACACACGCTCTGGGGCCAACGTCCTGACTTTC.

The V and J genes are TRBV28 and TRBJ2-3, with 10 positions matching TRBD2. The CDR3 length is 13 residues. Germline lookup yields CDR1 MDHEN and CDR2 SYDVKM. With V trimmed by 10 bases and J by 3 bases, 4 bases remained unmatched. This chain's CDR3 is CATGTSVTDTQYF. CDR3 DNA sequence: TGTGCCACCGGGACTAGCGTAACAGATACGCAGTATTTT.

V usage is TRBV6-5 and J usage is TRBJ2-3; D gene ambiguous. V was trimmed by 5 bases and J by 2 bases, leaving 8 bases between them. Germline V gene data show CDR1 as MNHEY and CDR2 as SVGAGI. There are 13 residues in the CDR3. CDR3 residues: CASSRDFTDTQYF. CDR3 nucleotide sequence: TGTGCCAGCAGTCGTGACTTCACAGATACGCAGTATTTT.

This chain uses TRBV7-2 with TRBJ2-7, with D uncertain. Trimming removed 2 bases from V and 2 bases from J, with 7 bases in between. The CDR3 is made up of 13 amino acids. Germline lookup yields CDR1 SGHTA and CDR2 FQGNSA. In nucleotides, the CDR3 is TGTGCCAGCAGCTTACTAAGCCCCTACGAGCAGTACTTC. Its protein product is CASSLLSPYEQYF.

The chain carries TRBV4-2 and TRBJ1-1, with D possibly matching TRBD1 (5 bases). The CDR3 consists of 14 residues. Trimming took off 4 bases at V and 5 bases at J, with 14 bases between the two ends. Germline V gene sequence: CDR1 LGHNA, CDR2 YNFKEQ. CDR3 region: CASSRDYGGTEAFF. The DNA of the CDR3 is TGTGCCAGCAGCCGAGATTACGGGGGGACTGAAGCTTTCTTT.

This sequence joins TRBV6-2 or TRBV6-3 and TRBJ1-1; D ambiguous. CDR3 length: 17 amino acids. Trimming cost V 2 bases and J 3 bases, with 19 bases left between them. CDR1 MNHEY and CDR2 SVGEGT come from the germline V gene. Here the CDR3 reads CASSYAPWEGWDTEAFF. DNA of the CDR3: TGTGCCAGCAGTTACGCCCCCTGGGAGGGATGGGACACTGAAGCTTTCTTT.

The chain employs TRBV11-3 and TRBJ1-1; perhaps TRBD1 as D (5 bases). V was pared by 5 bases and J by 0 bases, with 13 bases between. The CDR3 runs 15 residues. CDR1 and CDR2 (germline): SGHNT, YENEEA. The CDR3 DNA reads TGTGCCAGCAGCCCCGGAGGGGCGCTGAACACTGAAGCTTTCTTT. Amino acids: CASSPGGALNTEAFF.

This chain connects TRBV13 to TRBJ2-1; 8 bases agree with TRBD2. The CDR3 runs to 16 residues. Looked up from germline, CDR1 is PRHDT and CDR2 is FYEKMQ (reference sequence). After removal of 6 bases from V and 0 bases from J, the junction contained 7 bases not matched to a gene. For the CDR3, the DNA is TGTGCCAGCAGTTACGGGCGGGGGGTCTCCTACAATGAGCAGTTCTTC. Translated, it gives CASSYGRGVSYNEQFF. The full variable domain, its missing parts supplied by reference TRBV13 and TRBJ2-1, is AAGVIQSPRHLIKEKRETATLKCYPIPRHDTVYWYQQGPGQDPQFLISFYEKMQSDKGSIPDRFSAQQFSDYHSELNMSSLELGDSALYFCASSYGRGVSYNEQFFGPGTRLTVL.

This clone was picked up a small number of times. The chain couples TRBV30 to TRBJ1-4, with 7 bases matching TRBD1. The CDR3 covers 14 residues. V gave up 0 bases and J gave up 8 bases; unmatched junction bases: 6. Germline values: CDR1 GTSNPN, CDR2 SVGIG (reference sequence). The CDR3 nucleotides read TGTGCCTGGAGTGTACAGGGGCTGGGGGAAAAACTGTTTTTT. Encoded protein: CAWSVQGLGEKLFF.

This chain's CDR3 is CATTTRGGPVNEQFF. CDR3 DNA: TGTGCCACCACGACGCGGGGGGGGCCAGTCAATGAGCAGTTCTTC. The rearrangement links TRBV2 to TRBJ2-1, with TRBD2 matching over 9 bases. The CDR3 has 15 residues. CDR1 is SNHLY, CDR2 FYNNEI, per germline. The trim removed 10 bases at V and 6 bases at J, leaving 13 bases unmatched.

The chain combines TRBV4-2 with TRBJ1-2, with D tentatively TRBD1 (5 bases). The CDR3 length is 14 residues. The germline gives CDR1 LGHNA, CDR2 YNFKEQ. Trimming took off 3 bases at V and 1 base at J, with 9 bases between the two ends. The CDR3 nucleotides are TGTGCCAGCAGCCAGGCGACAGTTAACTATGGCTACACCTTC. Its protein is CASSQATVNYGYTF.